Listed here are 2 T cell receptor beta chains from one sample, sequenced in a study of T cell repertoires in cytomegalovirus infection. TCRdb used MiXCR to reprocess the reads, holding one entry per CDR3 protein. Among around 450,000 distinct CDR3 sequences, under 40% were seen once, and the ten largest hold about an eighth. The specimen sequenced was PBMCs. These receptor sequences come from a human donor in good health (CMV status not recorded). Some clones in this sample may be carry-over from other donors' samples.

The rearrangement links TRBV2 to TRBJ2-5; D possibly uses TRBD1 or TRBD2 (6 bases each). Germline assignment: CDR1 SNHLY and CDR2 FYNNEI. The CDR3 covers 18 residues. The germline V and J ends were trimmed by 1 base and 2 bases, with 20 bases remaining between them. CDR3 nucleotides: TGTGCCAGCAGTGAAGACGGGACGGGGGCCCGACTACAAGAGACCCAGTACTTC. Its translation is CASSEDGTGARLQETQYF.

The CDR3 DNA follows: TGTGCCACCGGGGACCGCAGCTCTGGGGCCAACGTCCTGACTTTC. It codes for CATGDRSSGANVLTF. The chain is built from TRBV6-2 or TRBV6-3 and TRBJ2-6; D is tentatively TRBD1 or TRBD2 (5 bases each). Trimming removed 10 bases at V and 0 bases at J, with 13 bases between. Germline-derived CDR1 and CDR2 are MNHEY and SVGEGT. The CDR3 totals 15 residues.